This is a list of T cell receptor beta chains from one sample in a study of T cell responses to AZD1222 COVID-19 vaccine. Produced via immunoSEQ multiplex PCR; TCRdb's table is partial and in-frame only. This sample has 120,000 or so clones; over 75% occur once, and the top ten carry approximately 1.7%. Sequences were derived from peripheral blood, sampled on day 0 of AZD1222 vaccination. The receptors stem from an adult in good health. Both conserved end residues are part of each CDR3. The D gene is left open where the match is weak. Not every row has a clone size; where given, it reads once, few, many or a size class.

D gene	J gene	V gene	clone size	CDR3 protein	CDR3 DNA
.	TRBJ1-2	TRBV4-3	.	CASSQRTESNYGYTF	TGCGCCAGCAGCCAGAGGACAGAATCTAACTATGGCTACACCTTC
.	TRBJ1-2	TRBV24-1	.	CATSDFRQDAQPSYGYTF	TGTGCCACCAGTGATTTCCGCCAAGACGCTCAACCATCGTATGGCTACACCTTC
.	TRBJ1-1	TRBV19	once	CASSLGGLQDAFF	TGTGCCAGTAGTTTGGGGGGCCTCCAGGATGCTTTCTTT
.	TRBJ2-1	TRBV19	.	CASSIRDNNNEQFF	TGTGCCAGTAGTATTAGGGACAACAACAATGAGCAGTTCTTC
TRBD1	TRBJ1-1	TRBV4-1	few	CASSQPRDRAYTEAFF	TGCGCCAGCAGCCAACCAAGGGACAGGGCTTACACTGAAGCTTTCTTT
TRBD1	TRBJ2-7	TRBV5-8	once	CASSSHSGTGPYEQYF	TGTGCCAGCAGCTCCCACTCCGGGACAGGACCCTACGAGCAGTACTTC
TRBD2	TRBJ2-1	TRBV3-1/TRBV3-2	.	CASSYLGSGRAYEQFF	TGTGCCAGCAGCTACCTAGGGAGCGGGAGGGCCTATGAGCAGTTCTTC
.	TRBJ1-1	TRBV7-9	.	CASVPIGGRKEAFF	TGTGCCAGCGTCCCTATAGGGGGACGTAAAGAAGCTTTCTTT
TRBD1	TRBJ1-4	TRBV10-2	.	CASSGQNEKLFF	TGCGCCAGTTCGGGACAGAATGAAAAACTGTTTTTT
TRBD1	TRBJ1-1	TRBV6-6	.	CASSGTGGSEAFF	TGTGCCAGTTCCGGGACAGGGGGCTCGGAAGCTTTCTTT
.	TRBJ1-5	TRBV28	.	CASSVTEGGRPQHF	TGTGCCAGCAGCGTGACAGAGGGCGGGAGGCCCCAGCATTTT
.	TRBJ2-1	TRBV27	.	CASRLAEAEQFF	TGTGCCAGCAGGTTAGCGGAGGCCGAGCAGTTCTTC
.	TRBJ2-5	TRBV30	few	CAWRVQGGKTQYF	TGTGCCTGGAGAGTACAGGGGGGGAAGACCCAGTACTTC
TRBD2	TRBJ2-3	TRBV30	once	CAQGSGRETQYF	TGTGCCCAGGGGAGCGGGAGAGAAACGCAGTATTTT
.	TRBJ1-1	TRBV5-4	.	CASSPGTELREAFF	TGTGCCAGCAGCCCCGGGACGGAGTTGCGTGAAGCTTTCTTT
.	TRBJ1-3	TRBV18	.	CASSYSSRGTGNTIYF	TGTGCCAGCTCATACTCCTCCCGGGGGACCGGAAACACCATATATTTT
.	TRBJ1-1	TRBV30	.	CAWSTHPGPFGTFF	TGTGCCTGGAGTACGCACCCCGGGCCATTTGGGACTTTCTTT
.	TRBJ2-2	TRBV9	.	CASSERGALSTGELFF	TGTGCCAGCAGCGAGAGGGGGGCCCTCAGCACCGGGGAGCTGTTTTTT
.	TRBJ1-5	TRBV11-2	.	CASSRLNNQPQHF	TGTGCCAGCAGCCGACTCAACAATCAGCCCCAGCATTTT
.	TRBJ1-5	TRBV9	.	CASSPGGEPQHF	TGTGCCAGCAGCCCGGGGGGGGAGCCCCAGCATTTT
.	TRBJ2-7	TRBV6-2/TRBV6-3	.	CASSSGVGSLSYEQYF	TGTGCCAGCAGTTCGGGGGTAGGGTCCCTCTCCTACGAGCAGTACTTC
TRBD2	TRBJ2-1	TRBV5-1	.	CASSLPSGLAGVSEQFF	TGCGCCAGCAGTTTGCCAAGCGGACTAGCGGGAGTATCTGAGCAGTTCTTC
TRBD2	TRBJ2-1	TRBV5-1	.	CASSPAAGGHNEQFF	TGCGCCAGCAGCCCCGCAGCGGGGGGGCACAATGAGCAGTTCTTC
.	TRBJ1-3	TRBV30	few	CAWSGGPGLWTGNTIYF	TGTGCCTGGAGTGGGGGACCGGGACTTTGGACTGGAAACACCATATATTTT
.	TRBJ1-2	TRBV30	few	CAWSRGGYTF	TGTGCCTGGAGTAGGGGAGGCTACACCTTC
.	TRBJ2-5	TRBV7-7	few	CASSPSGGPAETQYF	TGTGCCAGCAGCCCCTCTGGGGGCCCTGCAGAGACCCAGTACTTC